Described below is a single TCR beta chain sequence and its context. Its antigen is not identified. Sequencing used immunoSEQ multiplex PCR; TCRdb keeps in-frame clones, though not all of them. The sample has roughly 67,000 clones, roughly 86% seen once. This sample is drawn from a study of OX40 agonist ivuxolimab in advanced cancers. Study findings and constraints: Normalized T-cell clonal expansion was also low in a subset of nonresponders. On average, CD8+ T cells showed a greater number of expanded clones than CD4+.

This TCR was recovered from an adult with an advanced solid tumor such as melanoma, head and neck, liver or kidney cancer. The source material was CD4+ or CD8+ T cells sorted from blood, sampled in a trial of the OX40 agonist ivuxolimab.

The CDR3 sequence: CASSLSSPSDTQYF. The CDR3 DNA reads as TGTGCCAGCAGCCTGTCATCCCCATCCGATACGCAGTATTTT. This chain connects TRBV7-3 to TRBJ2-3; D uncertain. Germline lookup yields CDR1 SGHTA and CDR2 FQGTGA. CDR3 length: 14 amino acids. V dropped 5 bases and J dropped 6 bases, with 15 bases sitting between them. Drawing the rest from reference TRBV7-3 and TRBJ2-3, the complete variable domain is GAGVSQTPSNKVTEKGKYVELRCDPISGHTALYWYRQSLGQGPEFLIYFQGTGAADDSGLPNDRFFAVRPEGSVSTLKIQRTERGDSAVYLCASSLSSPSDTQYFGPGTRLTVL.